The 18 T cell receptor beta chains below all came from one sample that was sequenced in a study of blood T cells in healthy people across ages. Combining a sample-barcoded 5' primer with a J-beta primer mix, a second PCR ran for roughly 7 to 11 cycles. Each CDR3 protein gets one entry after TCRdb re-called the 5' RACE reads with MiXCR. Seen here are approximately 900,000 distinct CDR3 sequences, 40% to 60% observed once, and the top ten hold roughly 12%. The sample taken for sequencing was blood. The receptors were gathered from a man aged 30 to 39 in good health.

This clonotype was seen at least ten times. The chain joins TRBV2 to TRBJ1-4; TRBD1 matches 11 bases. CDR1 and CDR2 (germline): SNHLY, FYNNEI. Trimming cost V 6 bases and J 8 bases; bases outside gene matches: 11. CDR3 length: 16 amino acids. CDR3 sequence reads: CASREQGQGEGEKLFF. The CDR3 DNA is TGTGCCAGCAGAGAGCAGGGACAGGGGGAAGGAGAAAAACTGTTTTTT.

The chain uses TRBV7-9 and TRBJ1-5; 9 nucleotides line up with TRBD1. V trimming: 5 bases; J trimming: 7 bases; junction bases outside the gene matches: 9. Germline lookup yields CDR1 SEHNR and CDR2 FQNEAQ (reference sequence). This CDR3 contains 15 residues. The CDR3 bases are TGTGCCAGCAGCCATTCGGACAGGGGAGGCCAGCCCCAGCATTTT. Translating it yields CASSHSDRGGQPQHF.

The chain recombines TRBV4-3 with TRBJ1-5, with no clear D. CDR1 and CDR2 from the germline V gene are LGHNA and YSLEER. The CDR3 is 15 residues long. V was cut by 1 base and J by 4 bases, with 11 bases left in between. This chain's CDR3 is CASSQVFGDNQPQHF. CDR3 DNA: TGCGCCAGCAGCCAAGTTTTTGGGGATAATCAGCCCCAGCATTTT.

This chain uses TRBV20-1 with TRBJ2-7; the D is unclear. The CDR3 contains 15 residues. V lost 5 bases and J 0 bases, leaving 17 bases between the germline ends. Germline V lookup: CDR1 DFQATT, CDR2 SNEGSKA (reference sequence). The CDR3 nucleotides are TGCAGTGCTGCCTCTCGGGCCTTCAGCTCCTACGAGCAGTACTTC. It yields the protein CSAASRAFSSYEQYF.

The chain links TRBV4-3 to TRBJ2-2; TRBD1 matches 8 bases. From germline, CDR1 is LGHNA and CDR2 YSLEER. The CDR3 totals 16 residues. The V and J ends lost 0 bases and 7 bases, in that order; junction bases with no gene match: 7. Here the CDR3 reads CASSQERSGGNGELFF. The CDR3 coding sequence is TGCGCCAGCAGCCAAGAGAGGTCAGGGGGCAACGGGGAGCTGTTTTTT.

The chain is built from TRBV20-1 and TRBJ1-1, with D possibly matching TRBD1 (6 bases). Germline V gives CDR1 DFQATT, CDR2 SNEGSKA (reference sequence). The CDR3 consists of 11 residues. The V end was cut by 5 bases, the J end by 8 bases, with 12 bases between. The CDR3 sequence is CSAGGGYEAFF. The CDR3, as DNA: TGCAGTGCTGGAGGGGGGTACGAAGCTTTCTTT.

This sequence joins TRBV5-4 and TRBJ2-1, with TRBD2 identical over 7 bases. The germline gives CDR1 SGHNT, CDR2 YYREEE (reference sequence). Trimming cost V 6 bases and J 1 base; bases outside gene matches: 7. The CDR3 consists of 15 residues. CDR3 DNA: TGTGCCAGCACCCCAGGGCGGGGGTCCTACAATGAGCAGTTCTTC. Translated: CASTPGRGSYNEQFF.

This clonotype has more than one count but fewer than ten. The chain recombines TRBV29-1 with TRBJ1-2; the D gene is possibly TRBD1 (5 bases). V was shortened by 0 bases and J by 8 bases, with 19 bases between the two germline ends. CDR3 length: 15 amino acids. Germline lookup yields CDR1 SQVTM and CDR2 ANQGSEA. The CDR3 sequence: CSVEDTMTASSGYTF. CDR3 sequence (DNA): TGCAGCGTTGAAGATACAATGACAGCCTCCTCAGGCTACACCTTC.

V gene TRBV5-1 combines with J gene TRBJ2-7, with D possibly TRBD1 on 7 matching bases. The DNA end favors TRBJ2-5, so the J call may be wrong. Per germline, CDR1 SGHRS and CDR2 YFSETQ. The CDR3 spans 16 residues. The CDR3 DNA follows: TGCGCCAGCAGCTTGATTGCCAGGGGGGTTCAAGAGACCCAGTACTTC. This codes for CASSLIARGVQETQYF.

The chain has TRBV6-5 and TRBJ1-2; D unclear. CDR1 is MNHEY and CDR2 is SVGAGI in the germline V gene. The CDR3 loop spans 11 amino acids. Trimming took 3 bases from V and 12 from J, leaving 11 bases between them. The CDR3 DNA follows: TGTGCCAGCAGTTATCGGGGTGTTAACACCTTC. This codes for CASSYRGVNTF.

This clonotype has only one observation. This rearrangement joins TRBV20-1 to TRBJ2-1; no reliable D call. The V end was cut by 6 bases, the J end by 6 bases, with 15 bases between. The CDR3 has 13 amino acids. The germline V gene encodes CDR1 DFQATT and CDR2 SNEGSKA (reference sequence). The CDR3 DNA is TGCAGTGCGCCTCGTTGGACCGGCAATGAGCAGTTCTTC. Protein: CSAPRWTGNEQFF.

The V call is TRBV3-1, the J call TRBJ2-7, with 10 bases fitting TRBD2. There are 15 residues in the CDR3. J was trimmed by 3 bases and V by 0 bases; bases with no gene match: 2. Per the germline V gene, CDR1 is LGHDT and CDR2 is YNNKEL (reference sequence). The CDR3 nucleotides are TGTGCCAGCAGCCAAGAACTAGCGGGGCGCTACGAGCAGTACTTC. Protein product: CASSQELAGRYEQYF.

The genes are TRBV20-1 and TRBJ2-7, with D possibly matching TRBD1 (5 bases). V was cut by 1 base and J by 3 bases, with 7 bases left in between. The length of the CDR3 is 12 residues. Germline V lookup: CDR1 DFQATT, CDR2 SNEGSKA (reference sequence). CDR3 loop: CSARGQYYEQYF. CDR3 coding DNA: TGCAGTGCTAGAGGACAGTACTACGAGCAGTACTTC.

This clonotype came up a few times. The CDR3 is CASSQMQSYEQYF. The CDR3 nucleotides are TGTGCCAGCAGTCAAATGCAGTCCTACGAGCAGTACTTC. This chain joins TRBV6-1 and TRBJ2-7; no clear D. The CDR3 has 13 residues. Germline lookup yields CDR1 MNHNS and CDR2 SASEGT. With 5 bases removed from V and 1 base from J, the gap between germline ends came to 9 bases.

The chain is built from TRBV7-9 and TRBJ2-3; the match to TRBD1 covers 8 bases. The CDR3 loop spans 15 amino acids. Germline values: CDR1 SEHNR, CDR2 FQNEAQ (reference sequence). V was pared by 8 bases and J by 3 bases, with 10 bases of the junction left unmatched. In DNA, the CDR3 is TGTGCCAGCGGCCGAAGGACAGGGACAACAGATACGCAGTATTTT. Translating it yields CASGRRTGTTDTQYF. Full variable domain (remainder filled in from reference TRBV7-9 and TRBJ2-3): DTGVSQNPRHKITKRGQNVTFRCDPISEHNRLYWYRQTLGQGPEFLTYFQNEAQLEKSRLLSDRFSAERPKGSFSTLEIQRTEQGDSAMYLCASGRRTGTTDTQYFGPGTRLTVL.

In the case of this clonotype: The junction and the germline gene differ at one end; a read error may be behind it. This CDR3 reads CTISSVGATEAFF. Written as DNA, the CDR3 is TGTACCATCAGTAGCGTGGGGGCCACTGAAGCTTTCTTT. J is TRBJ1-1 and V is TRBV10-3; weak D call: TRBD1 (6 bases). Germline V gene sequence: CDR1 ENHRY, CDR2 SYGVKD. This CDR3 spans 13 amino acids.

The CDR3 region is CSADPTGANEKLFF. CDR3 DNA: TGCAGTGCTGACCCGACAGGGGCAAATGAAAAACTGTTTTTT. This chain uses TRBV20-1 with TRBJ1-4, with 8 bases fitting TRBD1. V shed 5 bases and J 5 bases; nucleotides not matched to a gene: 7. CDR3 size: 14 residues. The germline CDR1 and CDR2 sequences are DFQATT and SNEGSKA (reference sequence).

The CDR3 here is CASSTPGTVNEQFF. The CDR3 coding sequence is TGTGCCAGCAGTACGCCAGGGACCGTCAATGAGCAGTTCTTC. The J gene is TRBJ2-1, the V gene TRBV6-2 or TRBV6-3; D assignment may be TRBD1 or TRBD2 (5 bases each). V was trimmed by 5 bases and J by 6 bases, leaving 14 bases between them. Per germline, CDR1 MNHEY and CDR2 SVGEGT. The CDR3 extends over 14 amino acids.